Following are 2 T cell receptor beta chains from one sample sequenced in a study of blood T cells in healthy people across ages. Sample-barcoded 5' priming and a J-beta primer mix drove a second PCR of roughly 6 to 12 cycles. MiXCR, run by TCRdb on the 5' RACE reads, gives a single entry per CDR3 protein. The data contain hundreds of thousands of distinct CDR3 sequences, around 24% of them singletons. The same specimen was also included in a second study, on T cells of mothers and their children.

The sample taken for sequencing was blood. These receptors all stem from a boy aged 10-17 years in good health.

The chain links TRBV28 to TRBJ1-1; D possibly corresponds to TRBD1 (5 bases). Germline values: CDR1 MDHEN, CDR2 SYDVKM. The V gene lost 3 bases and the J gene lost 1 base, with 15 bases spanning the gap. This CDR3 has 16 residues. CDR3 in DNA: TGTGCCAGCAGTTTGTCGAAGGGACGGAGGAACACTGAAGCTTTCTTT. Amino acid sequence: CASSLSKGRRNTEAFF.

This clonotype turned up a few times. The chain carries TRBV28 and TRBJ1-4, with D hard to call. This CDR3 has 15 residues. From germline, CDR1 is MDHEN and CDR2 SYDVKM. V was shortened by 5 bases and J by 5 bases, with 15 bases between the two germline ends. The CDR3 nucleotides read TGTGCCAGCAGTCCCTTGTCGGAGCTGAATGAAAAACTGTTTTTT. As protein: CASSPLSELNEKLFF.